This T cell receptor (beta chain) was obtained from a study of cytomegalovirus exposure and HLA in healthy donors. Notes on the study in general: Later findings reportedly placed an Asian-associated ancestry cluster below the approximately 630-donor mean for N-insertions. Highly shared variants forming one cluster were likely a sequencing artifact. Later work found most CMV-associated TCR beta chains apparently HLA-restricted.

This CDR3 is built from 15 residues. Germline CDR1 reads SNHLY; CDR2 reads FYNNEI. Trimming left V 1 base short and J 6 bases short, with 13 bases between. On this clone itself: Its antigen is currently unknown.

The PCR had 60 Vbeta and 13 Jbeta primers. Some clones are missing from TCRdb's copy, which holds only in-frame ones; the method was immunoSEQ multiplex PCR. The repertoire consists of around 120,000 clones, with 78% occurring once and the leading ten covering approximately 1.8%. The chain joins TRBV2 to TRBJ1-5; maybe TRBD1 (6 bases). The sample comprised PBMCs. The receptor's source is a woman in her thirties or forties in good health and CMV-seronegative. The CDR3 nucleotides read TGTGCCAGCAGTGAAGGGGAGGGGGAAGGTCAGCCCCAGCATTTT. It encodes CASSEGEGEGQPQHF.